The 17 T cell receptor beta chains reported below all come from one sample, sequenced in a study of blood T cell repertoires in COVID-19. Data came from immunoSEQ multiplex PCR; TCRdb stores just in-frame clones and leaves some out. The data hold around 52,000 clones, with approximately 89% observed a single time. The sample was peripheral blood. These TCRs come from a woman older than 75 with acute or convalescent COVID-19.

This clone has a single count. The rearrangement links TRBV10-3 to TRBJ2-3, with TRBD1 matching 8 bases. The CDR3 totals 17 residues. Per germline, CDR1 ENHRY and CDR2 SYGVKD. After removal of 6 bases from V and 1 base from J, the junction contained 12 bases not matched to a gene. DNA for the CDR3: TGTGCCATCAGGACGGACGGGACAGGACGAGGCACAGATACGCAGTATTTT. This gives the protein CAIRTDGTGRGTDTQYF.

This clone showed up just a few times. The V and J genes are TRBV5-1 and TRBJ2-7; D perhaps matches TRBD1 (6 bases). CDR1 is SGHRS and CDR2 is YFSETQ in the germline V gene. The CDR3 covers 14 residues. Deletions cut 3 bases from V and 0 bases from J, with 10 bases between. The CDR3 DNA is TGCGCCAGCAGCTCCGGGACATCCTCCTACGAGCAGTACTTC. Translating gives CASSSGTSSYEQYF.

This clone is a singleton in its sample. The V call is TRBV3-1 (or the pseudogene TRBV3-2), the J call TRBJ2-1; maybe TRBD1 (6 bases). V lost 2 bases to trimming and J lost 5 bases, with 10 bases between them. This CDR3 spans 14 amino acids. Germline assignment: CDR1 LGHDT and CDR2 YNNKEL (reference sequence). The CDR3 spells CASSQFGTNNEQFF. The CDR3 DNA is TGTGCCAGCAGCCAATTCGGGACAAACAATGAGCAGTTCTTC.

The chain is built from TRBV2 and TRBJ1-2; 8 nucleotides line up with TRBD1. Germline V lookup: CDR1 SNHLY, CDR2 FYNNEI. Trimming removed 10 bases from V and 2 bases from J; junction bases left unmatched: 6. The CDR3 extends over 13 amino acids. CDR3 protein: CATTWTGNYGYTF. The CDR3 bases are TGTGCCACCACCTGGACAGGGAACTATGGCTACACCTTC.

This clone showed up just once. J is TRBJ2-2 and V is TRBV2; TRBD2 aligns across 10 bases. This CDR3 spans 15 amino acids. J gave up 4 bases and V 4 bases, and 3 bases lay outside the gene matches. Germline loops: CDR1 SNHLY, CDR2 FYNNEI. The CDR3 DNA reads TGTGCCAGCAGTGGTGAGCGGGGGGGCACCGGGGAGCTGTTTTTT. This translates into CASSGERGGTGELFF. Full variable domain (remainder filled in from reference TRBV2 and TRBJ2-2): EPEVTQTPSHQVTQMGQEVILRCVPISNHLYFYWYRQILGQKVEFLVSFYNNEISEKSEIFDDQFSVERPDGSNFTLKIRSTKLEDSAMYFCASSGERGGTGELFFGEGSRLTVL.

The rearrangement links TRBV9 to TRBJ1-2; TRBD1 agrees at 7 bases. V shed 3 bases, J shed 5 bases, and the junction held 13 bases outside the gene matches. CDR1 and CDR2 (germline): SGDLS, YYNGEE. This CDR3 has 16 amino acids. The CDR3 DNA follows: TGTGCCAGCAGCGCCACTACAGGGGTCTCGAGTTATGGCTACACCTTC. Its protein is CASSATTGVSSYGYTF.

This clone was detected only once. The V and J genes are TRBV6-5 and TRBJ1-2; 7 bases match TRBD1. J was trimmed by 8 bases and V by 5 bases; bases with no gene match: 11. Looked up from germline, CDR1 is MNHEY and CDR2 is SVGAGI. This CDR3 comprises 14 residues. The DNA of the CDR3 is TGTGCCAGCAGTCCAACGACAGGGAGTCACGGCTACACCTTC. Translating gives CASSPTTGSHGYTF.

J is TRBJ1-1 and V is TRBV2, with TRBD1 matching over 7 bases. CDR1 and CDR2 from the germline V gene are SNHLY and FYNNEI. This CDR3 spans 17 amino acids. The V segment lost 6 bases and the J segment 0 bases; nucleotides outside the gene matches: 13. CDR3 bases: TGTGCCAGCAGGCCCTCCGGGACAGCCGTCATGAACACTGAAGCTTTCTTT. Translating it yields CASRPSGTAVMNTEAFF.

Written as DNA, the CDR3 is TGCGCCAGCAGCTTGGACAGTGGGAATTCACCCCTCCACTTT. Translation gives CASSLDSGNSPLHF. J is TRBJ1-6 and V is TRBV5-1; D is undetermined. Germline lookup yields CDR1 SGHRS and CDR2 YFSETQ. V lost 0 bases and J lost 7, with 8 bases in between. This CDR3 is 14 amino acids long.

The chain carries TRBV10-3 and TRBJ1-2; TRBD1 matches 7 bases. This CDR3 comprises 14 residues. V lost 4 bases and J lost 2; bases outside the gene matches: 4. Germline V lookup: CDR1 ENHRY, CDR2 SYGVKD. In nucleotides, the CDR3 is TGTGCCATCAGTGTTGACAGGGCGAACTATGGCTACACCTTC. Translating it yields CAISVDRANYGYTF.

This rearrangement joins TRBV19 to TRBJ2-2; 10 bases map to TRBD2. V lost 2 bases to trimming and J lost 16 bases; unmatched junction nucleotides: 7. The germline gives CDR1 LNHDA, CDR2 SQIVND (reference sequence). The CDR3 length is 13 residues. CDR3 residues: CASSIPSGGAWFF. Written as DNA, the CDR3 is TGTGCCAGTAGTATACCCAGCGGGGGGGCCTGGTTTTTT.

The chain combines TRBV5-1 with TRBJ2-2; TRBD1 matches 11 bases. The CDR3 totals 17 residues. After removal of 6 bases from V and 4 bases from J, the junction contained 11 bases not matched to a gene. Per the germline V gene, CDR1 is SGHRS and CDR2 is YFSETQ. The CDR3 bases are TGCGCCAGCACCCGACGACCGGGACAGGGGGGCACCGGGGAGCTGTTTTTT. Translation gives CASTRRPGQGGTGELFF.

The rearrangement links TRBV6-5 to TRBJ2-1; weak D call: TRBD1 (6 bases). This CDR3 region has 13 residues. Germline V CDR1 and CDR2: MNHEY, SVGAGI. Trimming cost V 6 bases and J 3 bases, with 9 bases left between them. CDR3: CASSPDSYNEQFF. As DNA, the CDR3 is TGTGCCAGCAGCCCGGACAGCTACAATGAGCAGTTCTTC.

This clone was seen once. V and J are TRBV7-6 and TRBJ2-5; a weak D match, TRBD2 (5 bases). The V gene's germline CDR1 is SGHVS and CDR2 FNYEAQ. This CDR3 is 12 amino acids long. Deletions cut 4 bases from V and 5 bases from J, with 8 bases between. Written as DNA, the CDR3 is TGTGCCAGCAGCTACGGCGGGGAGACCCAGTACTTC. Protein: CASSYGGETQYF.

The chain employs TRBV5-8 and TRBJ1-6; perhaps TRBD1 as D (5 bases). V lost 4 bases and J lost 10, with 15 bases in between. This CDR3 region has 14 residues. Germline CDR1 is SGHTS and CDR2 is YDEGEE. Written as DNA, the CDR3 is TGTGCCAGCAGCCCCGGCGGGGGATGGTCACCCCTCCACTTT. It translates to CASSPGGGWSPLHF.

The genes are TRBV6-6 and TRBJ2-1; 12 positions match TRBD1. This CDR3 is built from 15 residues. Germline V lookup: CDR1 MNHNY, CDR2 SVGAGI (reference sequence). Trimming cost V 5 bases and J 7 bases; bases outside gene matches: 6. The CDR3 DNA reads TGTGCCAGCAGTCATCCGGGACAGGGGGCGAATGAGCAGTTCTTC. Translating it yields CASSHPGQGANEQFF.

The J gene is TRBJ1-2, the V gene TRBV3-1 (or the pseudogene TRBV3-2); 7 bases are a match to TRBD1. This CDR3 has 15 amino acids. V was pared by 3 bases and J by 2 bases, with 6 bases of the junction left unmatched. CDR1 is LGHDT and CDR2 is YNNKEL in the germline V gene (reference sequence). The CDR3 DNA reads TGTGCCAGCAGCCAGGTGACAGGGAAGAACTATGGCTACACCTTC. This codes for CASSQVTGKNYGYTF.